Each of the 30 T cell receptor beta chains below was sequenced from the same sample in a study of blood T cell repertoires in COVID-19. Method: immunoSEQ multiplex PCR; TCRdb's copy keeps in-frame clones and lacks some. The sample consists of about half a million clones, approximately 83% of them appearing once. The sample consisted of peripheral blood. These TCRs come from a human donor in a cohort sampled during active COVID-19.

This clone was recorded a few times. The chain combines TRBV14 with TRBJ1-4; 7 bases match TRBD1. Germline lookup yields CDR1 SGHDN and CDR2 FVKESK. J gave up 8 bases and V 6 bases, and 9 bases lay outside the gene matches. The CDR3 is 14 amino acids. CDR3 loop: CASSANRGGEKLFF. The CDR3 region has the DNA TGTGCCAGCAGTGCCAACAGGGGCGGGGAAAAACTGTTTTTT.

V and J are TRBV7-2 and TRBJ2-2; 7 bases align to TRBD2. From germline, CDR1 is SGHTA and CDR2 FQGNSA. The CDR3 is 16 residues long. After removal of 2 bases from V and 4 bases from J, the junction contained 7 bases not matched to a gene. The CDR3 region has the DNA TGTGCCAGCAGCTTACCTGCGGGAGTGGCCACCGGGGAGCTGTTTTTT. Protein sequence: CASSLPAGVATGELFF.

This clone appeared a few times. The chain uses TRBV9 and TRBJ1-1, with D possibly matching TRBD1 (5 bases). Trimming took 3 bases from V and 3 from J, leaving 15 bases between them. Germline V lookup: CDR1 SGDLS, CDR2 YYNGEE. The CDR3 has 15 amino acids. CDR3 region: CASSASWEGYTEAFF. The CDR3 coding sequence is TGTGCCAGCAGCGCCTCATGGGAGGGGTACACTGAAGCTTTCTTT.

The DNA of the CDR3 is TGTGCCAGCAGACGGGACAGGGTTTCAGGCTACACCTTC. Its protein is CASRRDRVSGYTF. The genes are TRBV28 and TRBJ1-2, with 9 nucleotides matching TRBD1. CDR3 length equals 13 residues. From germline, CDR1 is MDHEN and CDR2 SYDVKM. V was clipped by 6 bases and J by 8 bases; unmatched bases: 7.

The V gene is TRBV19, the J gene TRBJ2-5, with D possibly TRBD2 on 5 matching bases. Germline V gene sequence: CDR1 LNHDA, CDR2 SQIVND (reference sequence). The CDR3 totals 15 residues. V lost 3 bases and J 5 bases, leaving 16 bases between the germline ends. The CDR3, as DNA: TGTGCCAGTAGTATCCAGCGTGGCAGGAGGGAGACCCAGTACTTC. It is translated as CASSIQRGRRETQYF.

As regards this clone: Other DNA sequences from this sample encode an identical CDR3 as well. This chain joins TRBV19 and TRBJ2-1; TRBD2 agrees at 9 bases. The trim removed 0 bases at V and 3 bases at J, leaving 0 bases unmatched. There are 15 residues in the CDR3. Germline V gene data show CDR1 as LNHDA and CDR2 as SQIVND (reference sequence). CDR3 protein: CASSIELAGYNEQFF. CDR3 coding DNA: TGTGCCAGTAGTATAGAACTAGCGGGCTACAATGAGCAGTTCTTC.

This rearrangement joins TRBV3-1 (or the pseudogene TRBV3-2) to TRBJ2-1; 9 bases are shared with TRBD2. V dropped 1 base and J dropped 7; count of bases not matched to a gene: 5. The CDR3 contains 15 residues. Per germline, CDR1 LGHDT and CDR2 YNNKEL (reference sequence). The CDR3 is CASSQVGGRENEQFF. CDR3 bases: TGTGCCAGCAGCCAAGTAGGCGGGAGGGAGAATGAGCAGTTCTTC.

The chain employs TRBV5-6 and TRBJ2-5; tentative D call: TRBD2 (5 bases). The CDR3 spans 13 residues. With 3 bases removed from V and 7 bases from J, the gap between germline ends came to 13 bases. CDR1 and CDR2 (germline): SGHDT, YYEEEE. In DNA, the CDR3 is TGTGCCAGCAGCTCAGACTACTACGGGACCCAGTACTTC. Its protein is CASSSDYYGTQYF.

The genes are TRBV19 and TRBJ2-7; 10 bases agree with TRBD2. This CDR3 is 16 amino acids long. The germline CDR1 and CDR2 sequences are LNHDA and SQIVND (reference sequence). V was clipped by 5 bases and J by 6 bases; unmatched bases: 13. DNA for the CDR3: TGTGCCAGTAGTCTCCCCAGCGGGAGGGGCGGGGGCGAGCAGTACTTC. This sequence encodes CASSLPSGRGGGEQYF.

V and J are TRBV7-3 and TRBJ2-1; D uncertain. The CDR3 spans 14 residues. Between the trimmed V and J ends, which lost 3 bases and 1 base, there was a span of 7 bases. Germline assignment: CDR1 SGHTA and CDR2 FQGTGA. CDR3 amino acids: CASSLTLSYNEQFF. In DNA form, the CDR3 reads TGTGCCAGCAGCTTGACACTGTCCTACAATGAGCAGTTCTTC.

V is TRBV7-3 and J is TRBJ2-3, with D possibly being TRBD2 (6 bases). CDR1 SGHTA and CDR2 FQGTGA come from the germline V gene. The length of the CDR3 is 13 residues. V shed 0 bases and J shed 6 bases, with 7 bases lying between them. CDR3 in amino acids: CASSLTSGDTQYF. The CDR3 coding sequence is TGTGCCAGCAGCTTAACTAGCGGTGATACGCAGTATTTT.

This clone was recorded only once. The CDR3 region is CASSDSSRNEQFF. The DNA for the CDR3 is TGTGCCAGCAGCGATTCGAGTCGGAATGAGCAGTTCTTC. This chain connects TRBV9 to TRBJ2-1; no firm D call. The V end lost 3 bases, the J end lost 7 bases, and 11 bases lay between the germline ends. Germline assignment: CDR1 SGDLS and CDR2 YYNGEE. The CDR3 is made up of 13 amino acids.

The rearrangement uses TRBV5-1 and TRBJ2-5, with D perhaps matching TRBD2 (6 bases). V lost 0 bases to trimming and J lost 6 bases, with 24 bases between them. CDR1 SGHRS and CDR2 YFSETQ come from the germline V gene. The CDR3 sequence is 18 residues long. The CDR3 loop is CASSLERGLASRWKTQYF. CDR3 DNA: TGCGCCAGCAGCTTGGAGAGGGGACTCGCTAGCAGGTGGAAGACCCAGTACTTC.

This chain uses TRBV27 with TRBJ1-2, with D possibly TRBD1 on 6 matching bases. Trimming stripped 3 bases from V and 5 bases from J, with 10 bases between. The CDR3 is made up of 13 amino acids. Looked up from germline, CDR1 is MNHEY and CDR2 is SMNVEV (reference sequence). The CDR3 loop reads CASSFLQGYGYTF. CDR3 nucleotide sequence: TGTGCCAGCAGTTTCTTACAGGGTTATGGCTACACCTTC.

V is TRBV6-6 and J is TRBJ2-7, with D perhaps matching TRBD1 (6 bases). CDR3 length: 12 amino acids. V lost 7 bases and J 6 bases, leaving 13 bases between the germline ends. Germline CDR1 MNHNY, CDR2 SVGAGI (reference sequence). This chain's CDR3 is CASKGPGAEQYF. The CDR3 nucleotides are TGTGCCAGCAAAGGACCAGGGGCCGAGCAGTACTTC.

The chain combines TRBV6-5 with TRBJ1-4; the D gene is possibly TRBD1 (6 bases). The germline V gene encodes CDR1 MNHEY and CDR2 SVGAGI. The CDR3 length is 13 residues. The ends were cut back, 5 bases at V and 7 bases at J, with 11 bases in the middle. The CDR3 DNA follows: TGTGCCAGCAGTCAGGGGTGGGGTGAAAAACTGTTTTTT. It specifies CASSQGWGEKLFF.

The rearrangement joins TRBV29-1 to TRBJ1-4; 7 nucleotides line up with TRBD1. There are 12 residues in the CDR3. The V and J ends lost 6 bases and 11 bases, in that order; junction bases with no gene match: 9. Looked up from germline, CDR1 is SQVTM and CDR2 is ANQGSEA. The chain's CDR3 is CSVSGQAGKLFF. CDR3 DNA sequence: TGCAGCGTATCAGGACAGGCCGGGAAACTGTTTTTT.

This clone has a single count. The V gene is TRBV9, the J gene TRBJ2-3; D might be TRBD2 (5 bases). CDR3 length: 14 residues. Germline loops: CDR1 SGDLS, CDR2 YYNGEE. Trimming left V 2 bases short and J 3 bases short, with 10 bases between. The CDR3 loop is CASSVSLATDTQYF. DNA for the CDR3: TGTGCCAGCAGCGTTTCCCTAGCAACAGATACGCAGTATTTT. Combining the CDR3 with reference TRBV9 and TRBJ2-3 gives the whole variable domain DSGVTQTPKHLITATGQRVTLRCSPRSGDLSVYWYQQSLDQGLQFLIQYYNGEERAKGNILERFSAQQFPDLHSELNLSSLELGDSALYFCASSVSLATDTQYFGPGTRLTVL.

CDR3 sequence: CASSIRQATGELFF. Here the CDR3 DNA reads TGTGCCAGTAGTATAAGACAGGCAACCGGGGAGCTGTTTTTT. The rearrangement uses TRBV19 and TRBJ2-2; maybe TRBD1 (6 bases). Germline V lookup: CDR1 LNHDA, CDR2 SQIVND (reference sequence). Trimming pared 2 bases from V and 5 bases from J, leaving 9 bases between. The CDR3 sequence is 14 residues long.

The rearrangement uses TRBV6-2 or TRBV6-3 and TRBJ2-7; the match to TRBD1 covers 8 bases. This CDR3 contains 16 residues. V trimming: 2 bases; J trimming: 2 bases; junction bases outside the gene matches: 8. Germline V gene lookup returns CDR1 MNHEY and CDR2 SVGEGT. The CDR3 sequence: CASSYAGTGKAYEQYF. CDR3 DNA sequence: TGTGCCAGCAGTTACGCCGGGACAGGAAAAGCCTACGAGCAGTACTTC.

The rearrangement joins TRBV6-1 to TRBJ1-3; 12 bases map to TRBD1. Germline V lookup: CDR1 MNHNS, CDR2 SASEGT. The J segment lost 4 bases and the V segment lost 4 bases, leaving 5 bases of the junction unmatched. CDR3 length: 16 residues. DNA of the CDR3: TGTGCCAGCAGTGTCGGGACAGGGGGCGCGGGAAACACCATATATTTT. Translation: CASSVGTGGAGNTIYF.

About this clone itself: Compared with germline, one end of the junction differs, possibly owing to a read error. The chain's CDR3 is CAWSVYEAGGKSF. The CDR3 region has the DNA TGTGCCTGGAGTGTATATGAGGCAGGGGGCAAGTCTTTC. The chain uses TRBV30 and TRBJ2-7, with 8 bases fitting TRBD1. Germline CDR1 reads GTSNPN; CDR2 reads SVGIG (reference sequence). The CDR3 contains 13 residues.

The rearrangement uses TRBV19 and TRBJ1-2; 9 nucleotides match TRBD1. Trimming took 6 bases from V and 4 from J; bases not matched to a gene: 3. CDR1 and CDR2 (germline): LNHDA, SQIVND (reference sequence). CDR3 length: 13 amino acids. In nucleotides, the CDR3 is TGTGCCAGTAGGGGACAGGGTTCCTATGGCTACACCTTC. Its protein is CASRGQGSYGYTF.

Turning to this clone: This sample also contains other DNA sequences that code for the same CDR3. This chain uses TRBV7-2 with TRBJ1-5; D is ambiguous. V was shortened by 2 bases and J by 2 bases, with 4 bases between the two germline ends. The CDR3 covers 13 residues. Germline assignment: CDR1 SGHTA and CDR2 FQGNSA. DNA for the CDR3: TGTGCCAGCAGCTTAACAGGCAATCAGCCCCAGCATTTT. As protein: CASSLTGNQPQHF.

The chain links TRBV7-2 to TRBJ2-1; the D is unclear. Germline assignment: CDR1 SGHTA and CDR2 FQGNSA. The CDR3 is made up of 13 amino acids. V gave up 1 base and J gave up 5 bases, with 6 bases separating them. CDR3 residues: CASSLDPNNEQFF. The CDR3 nucleotides are TGTGCCAGCAGCTTAGACCCTAACAATGAGCAGTTCTTC.

This sequence joins TRBV5-6 and TRBJ1-1, with D hard to call. Germline V CDR1 and CDR2: SGHDT, YYEEEE. Trimming stripped 4 bases from V and 3 bases from J, with 7 bases between. CDR3 length equals 12 residues. The chain's CDR3 is CASSPGDTEAFF. The DNA for the CDR3 is TGTGCCAGCAGCCCTGGAGACACTGAAGCTTTCTTT.

This chain uses TRBV2 with TRBJ1-5, with D possibly being TRBD1 (6 bases). Germline loops: CDR1 SNHLY, CDR2 FYNNEI. The ends were cut back, 3 bases at V and 4 bases at J, with 10 bases in the middle. The CDR3 sequence is 14 residues long. CDR3 loop: CASSDGGANQPQHF. CDR3 bases: TGTGCCAGCAGTGACGGGGGGGCGAATCAGCCCCAGCATTTT.

CDR3 residues: CAWRRWAGGNAEAFF. CDR3 DNA sequence: TGTGCCTGGCGTCGATGGGCAGGGGGCAACGCTGAAGCTTTCTTT. The chain carries TRBV30 and TRBJ1-1, with 8 bases matching TRBD1. The CDR3 has 15 residues. Germline V gene data show CDR1 as GTSNPN and CDR2 as SVGIG (reference sequence). V lost 5 bases to trimming and J lost 6 bases; unmatched junction nucleotides: 14.

The rearrangement uses TRBV7-2 and TRBJ2-5; 16 bases map to TRBD2. The CDR3 is 18 residues long. V lost 5 bases, J lost 2 bases, and 8 bases stayed unmatched. CDR1 and CDR2 (germline): SGHTA, FQGNSA. The CDR3 spells CASSPGLAGGPRQETQYF. Written as DNA, the CDR3 is TGTGCCAGCAGCCCGGGACTAGCGGGAGGGCCTCGGCAAGAGACCCAGTACTTC.

This clone was detected many times. The chain employs TRBV24-1 and TRBJ1-5; TRBD1 is a possible D gene (6 bases). The V end was cut by 2 bases, the J end by 11 bases, with 15 bases between. The germline CDR1 and CDR2 sequences are KGHDR and SFDVKD. The CDR3 totals 14 residues. CDR3 protein: CATSDSRTVRAQHF. The DNA of the CDR3 is TGTGCCACCAGTGATTCGCGGACAGTGAGGGCCCAGCATTTT.